This is a list of T cell receptor beta chains from one sample in a study of T cell repertoires in cytomegalovirus infection. For these TCRs, the target antigens are not known. TCRdb ran MiXCR on the reads and lists one entry per CDR3 protein. The sample includes 800,000 to 950,000 distinct CDR3 sequences, around a third of them seen just once. The sequencing here drew on cultured CD8+ T cells from PBMCs, taken from culture after CMV antigen stimulation. The source of these receptors is a human donor in good health (CMV status not recorded). Some clones in this sample may be carry-over from other donors' samples. Both conserved end residues are part of each CDR3. The order of the fields is clone size, D gene, J gene, V gene, CDR3 protein, CDR3 DNA. D genes are given only for firm matches. Clone size is not always given. Where it is, it says once, few, many or a class for expanded clones.

clone size: NA
D gene: TRBD2
J gene: TRBJ2-5
V gene: TRBV7-9
CDR3 protein: CASSVLAGYQETQYF
CDR3 DNA: TGTGCCAGCAGTGTACTAGCGGGGTACCAAGAGACCCAGTACTTC

clone size: NA
D gene: NA
J gene: TRBJ1-1
V gene: TRBV29-1
CDR3 protein: CSVDSGQRGAFF
CDR3 DNA: TGCAGCGTTGATTCGGGCCAGCGGGGCGCTTTCTTT

clone size: few
D gene: NA
J gene: TRBJ2-1
V gene: TRBV5-6
CDR3 protein: CASSLGYQIYNEQFF
CDR3 DNA: TGTGCCAGCAGCTTGGGGTACCAGATTTACAATGAGCAGTTCTTC

clone size: many
D gene: NA
J gene: TRBJ2-2
V gene: TRBV6-2/TRBV6-3
CDR3 protein: CASSYGDTGELFF
CDR3 DNA: TGTGCCAGCAGTTATGGGGACACCGGGGAGCTGTTTTTT

clone size: few
D gene: TRBD1
J gene: TRBJ1-4
V gene: TRBV19
CDR3 protein: CASRRQGAATNEKLFF
CDR3 DNA: TGTGCCAGTCGGCGACAGGGGGCCGCAACTAATGAAAAACTGTTTTTT

clone size: few
D gene: NA
J gene: TRBJ1-1
V gene: TRBV6-5
CDR3 protein: CASNHGGFVFF
CDR3 DNA: TGTGCCAGCAACCACGGGGGTTTTGTTTTCTTT

clone size: NA
D gene: NA
J gene: TRBJ1-1
V gene: TRBV6-8
CDR3 protein: CASSPDPSQAEAFF
CDR3 DNA: TGTGCCAGCAGTCCCGACCCTAGTCAGGCTGAAGCTTTCTTT

clone size: many
D gene: TRBD2
J gene: TRBJ2-3
V gene: TRBV7-2
CDR3 protein: CASSFTSGGAELDTQYF
CDR3 DNA: TGTGCCAGCAGCTTCACTAGCGGGGGGGCTGAATTAGATACGCAGTATTTT

clone size: NA
D gene: NA
J gene: TRBJ1-6
V gene: TRBV6-6
CDR3 protein: CASSYYSSSYNSPLHF
CDR3 DNA: TGTGCCAGCAGTTACTACTCGAGCTCCTATAATTCACCCCTCCACTTT

clone size: NA
D gene: TRBD2
J gene: TRBJ2-4
V gene: TRBV20-1
CDR3 protein: CSASRLAGGLAKNIQYF
CDR3 DNA: TGCAGTGCTAGCCGACTAGCGGGGGGACTAGCCAAAAACATTCAGTACTTC

clone size: NA
D gene: NA
J gene: TRBJ2-3
V gene: TRBV10-3
CDR3 protein: CAINRGATDTQYF
CDR3 DNA: TGTGCCATCAATAGGGGGGCCACAGATACGCAGTATTTT

clone size: NA
D gene: NA
J gene: TRBJ2-5
V gene: TRBV20-1
CDR3 protein: CSARDFLVREGQETQYF
CDR3 DNA: TGCAGTGCTAGAGATTTCCTCGTGAGAGAGGGACAAGAGACCCAGTACTTC

clone size: NA
D gene: NA
J gene: TRBJ1-4
V gene: TRBV4-1
CDR3 protein: CASSQGYGAEKLFF
CDR3 DNA: TGCGCCAGCAGCCAAGGGTATGGAGCTGAAAAACTGTTTTTT

clone size: NA
D gene: TRBD2
J gene: TRBJ2-5
V gene: TRBV4-2
CDR3 protein: CASSQIAGDSQETQYF
CDR3 DNA: TGTGCCAGCAGCCAGATAGCGGGGGATTCACAAGAGACCCAGTACTTC

clone size: many
D gene: NA
J gene: TRBJ1-1
V gene: TRBV6-1
CDR3 protein: CASSEEGMYTEAFF
CDR3 DNA: TGTGCCAGCAGTGAAGAGGGAATGTACACTGAAGCTTTCTTT

clone size: NA
D gene: NA
J gene: TRBJ1-4
V gene: TRBV15
CDR3 protein: CATSREGRPNEKLFF
CDR3 DNA: TGTGCCACCAGCAGAGAAGGCAGGCCGAATGAAAAACTGTTTTTT

clone size: NA
D gene: TRBD2
J gene: TRBJ2-1
V gene: TRBV7-8
CDR3 protein: CASSLRASGDYNEQFF
CDR3 DNA: TGTGCCAGCAGCTTAAGGGCTAGCGGAGACTACAATGAGCAGTTCTTC

clone size: many
D gene: NA
J gene: TRBJ2-5
V gene: TRBV7-2
CDR3 protein: CASSSPERGTETQYF
CDR3 DNA: TGTGCCAGCAGCTCGCCAGAGAGGGGCACAGAGACCCAGTACTTC

clone size: NA
D gene: NA
J gene: TRBJ1-6
V gene: TRBV3-1
CDR3 protein: CASSQDGFGLPNSPLHF
CDR3 DNA: TGTGCCAGCAGCCAAGATGGATTCGGGCTTCCTAATTCACCCCTCCACTTT

clone size: few
D gene: TRBD1
J gene: TRBJ1-2
V gene: TRBV7-6
CDR3 protein: CASSLGDRERNYGYTF
CDR3 DNA: TGTGCCAGCAGCTTAGGGGACAGGGAGAGGAACTATGGCTACACCTTC

clone size: NA
D gene: NA
J gene: TRBJ2-3
V gene: TRBV6-5
CDR3 protein: CASRPNTDTQYF
CDR3 DNA: TGTGCCAGCAGACCTAATACAGATACGCAGTATTTT

clone size: NA
D gene: TRBD2
J gene: TRBJ2-5
V gene: TRBV27
CDR3 protein: CASSPLVTGGFQETQYF
CDR3 DNA: TGTGCCAGCAGTCCCCTCGTCACGGGGGGGTTTCAAGAGACCCAGTACTTC

clone size: NA
D gene: TRBD1
J gene: TRBJ2-1
V gene: TRBV27
CDR3 protein: CASSQKRDRHNEQFF
CDR3 DNA: TGTGCCAGCAGTCAAAAAAGGGACAGGCACAATGAGCAGTTCTTC

clone size: few
D gene: NA
J gene: TRBJ2-5
V gene: TRBV6-1
CDR3 protein: CASSEGRRTHQETQYF
CDR3 DNA: TGTGCCAGCAGTGAAGGGCGGAGGACGCACCAAGAGACCCAGTACTTC

clone size: few
D gene: TRBD1
J gene: TRBJ1-1
V gene: TRBV4-1
CDR3 protein: CASSQVDRGTEAFF
CDR3 DNA: TGCGCCAGCAGCCAAGTTGACAGGGGGACTGAAGCTTTCTTT

clone size: NA
D gene: NA
J gene: TRBJ1-1
V gene: TRBV19
CDR3 protein: CASSISGGYAEAFF
CDR3 DNA: TGTGCCAGTAGTATTTCGGGGGGGTACGCTGAAGCTTTCTTT

clone size: NA
D gene: TRBD1
J gene: TRBJ2-7
V gene: TRBV7-4
CDR3 protein: CASSLNGQGDYEQYF
CDR3 DNA: TGTGCCAGCAGCTTAAACGGACAGGGTGACTACGAGCAGTACTTC

clone size: many
D gene: TRBD1
J gene: TRBJ2-2
V gene: TRBV6-1
CDR3 protein: CAIDRGAFTGELFF
CDR3 DNA: TGTGCCATTGACAGGGGCGCATTCACCGGGGAGCTGTTTTTT

clone size: NA
D gene: NA
J gene: TRBJ1-3
V gene: TRBV12-3/TRBV12-4
CDR3 protein: CASSFQAARGGNTIYF
CDR3 DNA: TGTGCCAGCAGTTTTCAGGCGGCGAGGGGTGGAAACACCATATATTTT

clone size: few
D gene: NA
J gene: TRBJ2-3
V gene: TRBV4-3
CDR3 protein: CASSPGRQRAFTDTQYF
CDR3 DNA: TGCGCCAGCAGCCCAGGACGGCAAAGGGCTTTCACAGATACGCAGTATTTT

clone size: few
D gene: NA
J gene: TRBJ2-5
V gene: TRBV5-6
CDR3 protein: CASSLPGQVGGETQYF
CDR3 DNA: TGTGCCAGCAGCTTACCCGGACAGGTGGGAGGGGAGACCCAGTACTTC

clone size: NA
D gene: TRBD2
J gene: TRBJ2-5
V gene: TRBV7-4
CDR3 protein: CANRLGTSGQTQYF
CDR3 DNA: TGTGCCAACAGACTTGGGACTAGCGGGCAGACCCAGTACTTC

clone size: many
D gene: TRBD2
J gene: TRBJ2-3
V gene: TRBV7-2
CDR3 protein: CASSLRGLGLATDTQYF
CDR3 DNA: TGTGCCAGCAGCCTGAGGGGACTAGGGCTTGCCACAGATACGCAGTATTTT

clone size: NA
D gene: NA
J gene: TRBJ1-4
V gene: TRBV6-6
CDR3 protein: CASSYLAASYEKLFF
CDR3 DNA: TGTGCCAGCAGTTACTTAGCCGCCAGCTATGAAAAACTGTTTTTT

clone size: few
D gene: NA
J gene: TRBJ1-1
V gene: TRBV15
CDR3 protein: CATSPYRATGTEAFF
CDR3 DNA: TGTGCCACCAGCCCGTACCGAGCCACCGGCACTGAAGCTTTCTTT

clone size: few
D gene: NA
J gene: TRBJ1-2
V gene: TRBV19
CDR3 protein: CASSGGGAFGYTF
CDR3 DNA: TGTGCCAGTAGCGGTGGAGGGGCTTTTGGCTACACCTTC

clone size: few
D gene: NA
J gene: TRBJ2-5
V gene: TRBV12-3/TRBV12-4
CDR3 protein: CASSPFEGWETQYF
CDR3 DNA: TGTGCCAGCAGTCCCTTCGAAGGGTGGGAGACCCAGTACTTC